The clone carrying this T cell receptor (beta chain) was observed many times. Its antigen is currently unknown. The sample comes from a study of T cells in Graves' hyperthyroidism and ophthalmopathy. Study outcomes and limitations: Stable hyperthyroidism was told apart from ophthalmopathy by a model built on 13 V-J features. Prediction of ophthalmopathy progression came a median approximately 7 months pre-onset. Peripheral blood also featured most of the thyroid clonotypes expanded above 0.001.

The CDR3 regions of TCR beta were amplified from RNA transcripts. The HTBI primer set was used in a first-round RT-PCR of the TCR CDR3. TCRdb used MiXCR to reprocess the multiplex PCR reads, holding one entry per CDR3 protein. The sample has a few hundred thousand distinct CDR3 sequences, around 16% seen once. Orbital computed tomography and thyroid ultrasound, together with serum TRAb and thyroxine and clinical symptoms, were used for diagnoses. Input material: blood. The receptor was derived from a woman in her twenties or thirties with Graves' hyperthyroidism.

The CDR3 nucleotides read TGTGCCAGCACGGACACCTACGAGCAGTACTTC. It is translated as CASTDTYEQYF. The J gene is TRBJ2-7, the V gene TRBV28; D is perhaps TRBD1 (5 bases). This CDR3 spans 11 amino acids. With 7 bases removed from V and 2 bases from J, the gap between germline ends came to 6 bases. CDR1 is MDHEN, CDR2 SYDVKM, per germline.